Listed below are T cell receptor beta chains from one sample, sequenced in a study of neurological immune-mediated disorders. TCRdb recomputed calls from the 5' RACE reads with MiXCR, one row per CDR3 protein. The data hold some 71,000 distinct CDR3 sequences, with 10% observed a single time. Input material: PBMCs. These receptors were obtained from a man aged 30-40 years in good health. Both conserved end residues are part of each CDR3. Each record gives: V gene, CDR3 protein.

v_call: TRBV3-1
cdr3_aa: CASSQEWGPEGEQFF

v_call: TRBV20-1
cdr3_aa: CSAPLGGRSNQPQHF

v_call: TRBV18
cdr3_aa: CASSPQSGGRANQETQYF

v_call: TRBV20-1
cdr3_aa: CSARGGLEADTQYF

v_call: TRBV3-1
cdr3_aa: CVSSQEWQSTDTQYF

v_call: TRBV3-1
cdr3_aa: CASSQGGGTNYEQYF

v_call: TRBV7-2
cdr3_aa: CASSLVGQGNYEQYF

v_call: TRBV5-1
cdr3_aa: CASSLVQVGELFF

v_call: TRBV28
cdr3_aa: CASRPIVGGNEQYF

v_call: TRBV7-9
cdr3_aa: CASSPSGISTDTQYF

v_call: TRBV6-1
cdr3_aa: CASSPRTGTDLGNEQFF

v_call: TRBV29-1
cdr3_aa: CSVGTLDTEAFF

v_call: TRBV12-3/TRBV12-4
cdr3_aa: CASSLRGGFYEQYF

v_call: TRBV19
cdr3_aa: CASSPTRISNEQFF

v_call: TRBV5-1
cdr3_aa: CASSFNTGELFF

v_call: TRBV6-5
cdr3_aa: CASKLDRGHEQYF

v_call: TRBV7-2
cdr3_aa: CASSLRFGNNQPQHF

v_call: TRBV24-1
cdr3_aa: CATSYYSISNQPQHF

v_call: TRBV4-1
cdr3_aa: CASSPGLAGGSDTQYF

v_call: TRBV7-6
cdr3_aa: CASSVTSGTNTGELFF

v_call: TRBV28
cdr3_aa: CASSLYAQGVGQPQHF

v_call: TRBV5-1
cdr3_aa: CASSAGPRKNIGELFF

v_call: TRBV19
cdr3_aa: CASGLGQGSNQPQHF

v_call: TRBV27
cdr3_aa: CASSFGESAEQYF